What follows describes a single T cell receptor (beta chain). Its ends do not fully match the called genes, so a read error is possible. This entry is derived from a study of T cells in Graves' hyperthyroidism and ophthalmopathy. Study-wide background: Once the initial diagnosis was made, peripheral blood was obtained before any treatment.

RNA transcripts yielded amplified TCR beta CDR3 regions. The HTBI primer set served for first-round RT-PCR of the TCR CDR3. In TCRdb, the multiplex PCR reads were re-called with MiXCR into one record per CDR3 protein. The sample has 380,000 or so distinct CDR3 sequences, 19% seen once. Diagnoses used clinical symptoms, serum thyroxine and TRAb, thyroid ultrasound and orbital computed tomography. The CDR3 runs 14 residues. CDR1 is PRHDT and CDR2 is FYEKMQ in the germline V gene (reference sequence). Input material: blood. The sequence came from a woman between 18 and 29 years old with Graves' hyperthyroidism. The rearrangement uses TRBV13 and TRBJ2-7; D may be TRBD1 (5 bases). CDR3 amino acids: CAGSLLQGTYEQYF. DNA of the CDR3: TGTGCCGGCAGCTTATTGCAGGGTACCTACGAGCAGTACTTC.